A selection of T cell receptor beta chains follows, all from one sample in a study of shared clonotypes between healthy human individuals. Libraries were prepared by immunoSEQ multiplex PCR; TCRdb keeps only in-frame clonotypes and omits some of them. The table lists 2.5 million or so clones, around 94% of them singletons. What was sequenced was naive CD4+ T cells sorted from blood. These receptor sequences come from a man aged 18 to 29 in good health. CDR3s include the opening cysteine and the closing phenylalanine or tryptophan. The order of the fields is V gene, clone size, D gene, J gene, CDR3 length, CDR3 protein, CDR3 DNA. The D gene is left open where the match is weak. Expanded clones are given a class, and other clones once, few, many or no size at all.

TRBV7-6	once	.	TRBJ2-3	12	CASSPGEATQYF	TGTGCCAGCAGCCCAGGGGAGGCTACGCAGTATTTT
TRBV29-1	.	TRBD1	TRBJ1-1	13	CSARTGQATEAFF	TGCAGCGCCCGGACAGGGCAGGCCACTGAAGCTTTCTTT
TRBV2	.	.	TRBJ2-2	14	CASSVTQLGGELFF	TGTGCCAGCAGTGTCACACAGCTAGGCGGGGAGCTGTTTTTT
TRBV30	.	TRBD1	TRBJ2-6	19	CAWSRRLQGGRSGANVLTF	TGTGCCTGGAGTCGACGACTACAGGGGGGCCGCTCTGGGGCCAACGTCCTGACTTTC
TRBV6-1	.	TRBD1	TRBJ1-4	13	CASHRDRIEKLFF	TGTGCCAGCCACCGGGACAGGATTGAAAAACTGTTTTTT
TRBV15	.	.	TRBJ1-5	15	CATSRDDIAYQPQHF	TGTGCCACCAGCAGAGATGATATAGCATATCAGCCCCAGCATTTT
TRBV5-1	.	.	TRBJ2-3	14	CASSFPTGTDTQYF	TGCGCCAGCAGCTTCCCAACTGGAACAGATACGCAGTATTTT
TRBV7-9	.	.	TRBJ2-7	19	CASSLEFLSVAGSSYEQYF	TGTGCCAGCAGCTTAGAGTTCCTGTCGGTGGCAGGGTCCTCCTACGAGCAGTACTTC
TRBV30	.	.	TRBJ2-1	14	CAWSKVRGYNEQFF	TGTGCCTGGAGTAAGGTCCGTGGCTACAATGAGCAGTTCTTC
TRBV7-2	.	TRBD1	TRBJ1-1	13	CASSLGGQLDAFF	TGTGCCAGCAGCTTAGGGGGACAGTTGGATGCTTTCTTT
TRBV2	few	.	TRBJ1-2	14	CASSDSQDNYGYTF	TGTGCCAGCAGTGATAGTCAAGATAACTATGGCTACACCTTC
TRBV7-9	.	.	TRBJ2-2	14	CASSLARLAGELFF	TGTGCCAGCAGCTTAGCCAGGTTGGCCGGGGAGCTGTTTTTT
TRBV10-2	once	.	TRBJ1-1	12	CASGQSNTEAFF	TGCGCCAGCGGGCAGAGCAACACTGAAGCTTTCTTT
TRBV14	.	.	TRBJ1-2	17	CASSRLPGELGNYGYTF	TGTGCCAGCAGCCGCCTCCCTGGGGAGTTGGGGAACTATGGCTACACCTTC
TRBV7-3	.	.	TRBJ2-2	15	CASSLGGSNTGELFF	TGTGCCAGCAGCTTAGGGGGGTCGAACACCGGGGAGCTGTTTTTT
TRBV4-1	once	TRBD2	TRBJ2-5	17	CASSQVRGGAGRETQYF	TGCGCCAGCAGCCAAGTTCGCGGGGGGGCCGGTAGAGAGACCCAGTACTTC
TRBV18	.	TRBD2	TRBJ2-1	15	CASSQLAGSFDEQFF	TGTGCCAGCTCGCAACTAGCGGGAAGTTTTGATGAGCAGTTCTTC
TRBV6-6	.	TRBD2	TRBJ2-7	12	CASSPTSGEQYF	TGTGCCAGCAGTCCTACTAGCGGGGAGCAGTACTTC
TRBV4-1	.	.	TRBJ1-1	15	CASSPREGLNTEAFF	TGCGCCAGCAGCCCGAGGGAGGGACTCAACACTGAAGCTTTCTTT
TRBV19	.	TRBD1	TRBJ1-1	13	CATSDTGGTEAFF	TGTGCCACCTCTGATACAGGGGGGACTGAAGCTTTCTTT
TRBV5-1	.	TRBD1	TRBJ1-1	15	CASSLQGAENTEAFF	TGCGCCAGCAGCCTACAGGGGGCCGAGAACACTGAAGCTTTCTTT
TRBV28	once	TRBD1	TRBJ2-7	15	CASSFGRTGGYEQYF	TGTGCCAGCAGTTTCGGGAGGACAGGGGGCTACGAGCAGTACTTC
TRBV7-9	.	TRBD2	TRBJ2-5	14	CASSRGLAGTDQYF	TGTGCCAGCAGCCGGGGACTAGCGGGGACCGACCAGTACTTC
TRBV28	.	.	TRBJ2-7	14	CASSPQGRPLEQYF	TGTGCCAGCAGTCCACAAGGTCGCCCTCTCGAGCAGTACTTC
TRBV6-1	.	.	TRBJ1-3	15	CASSETSSSGNTIYF	TGTGCCAGCAGTGAAACATCGAGCTCTGGAAACACCATATATTTT
TRBV7-2	.	TRBD1	TRBJ1-5	14	CASSVTGYNQPQHF	TGTGCCAGCAGCGTGACAGGGTACAATCAGCCCCAGCATTTT
TRBV5-5	.	TRBD1	TRBJ2-7	14	CASSPGTGDYEQYF	TGTGCCAGCAGCCCGGGGACAGGGGATTACGAGCAGTACTTC
TRBV6-6	.	.	TRBJ2-5	11	CASGTPETQYF	TGTGCCAGCGGAACCCCAGAGACCCAGTACTTC
TRBV28	.	.	TRBJ1-2	13	CASSRGGIYGYTF	TGTGCCAGCAGCCGCGGGGGGATCTATGGCTACACCTTC
TRBV19	.	TRBD2	TRBJ2-1	16	CASKGLAGESYNEQFF	TGTGCCAGTAAGGGACTAGCGGGAGAGTCCTACAATGAGCAGTTCTTC
TRBV30	.	.	TRBJ1-3	13	CAWSGRSGNTIYF	TGTGCCTGGAGTGGAAGGTCTGGAAACACCATATATTTT
TRBV29-1	.	TRBD1	TRBJ1-5	13	CSVRDRGHEPQHF	TGCAGCGTCCGGGACAGGGGGCATGAGCCCCAGCATTTT
TRBV4-1	.	TRBD2	TRBJ2-3	18	CASSQGLAGGPLTDTQYF	TGCGCCAGCAGCCAAGGCCTAGCGGGAGGGCCGCTGACAGATACGCAGTATTTT
TRBV10-3	.	.	TRBJ2-5	12	CAISAGPETQYF	TGTGCCATCAGTGCGGGGCCCGAGACCCAGTACTTC
TRBV5-1	once	.	TRBJ1-6	16	CASSLGGIAYNSPLHF	TGCGCCAGCAGCTTGGGGGGGATCGCCTATAATTCACCCCTCCACTTT
TRBV2	.	TRBD1	TRBJ2-4	16	CASSPQGARLKNIQYF	TGTGCCAGCAGTCCTCAGGGGGCGCGATTGAAAAACATTCAGTACTTC
TRBV27	.	.	TRBJ2-1	14	CASSLGWAGDEQFF	TGTGCCAGCAGTTTAGGTTGGGCTGGAGATGAGCAGTTCTTC
TRBV9	.	.	TRBJ2-7	11	CASSVSYEQYF	TGTGCCAGCAGCGTGTCCTACGAGCAGTACTTC
TRBV7-2	once	TRBD2	TRBJ2-7	16	CASSLGVGGSGYEQYF	TGTGCCAGCAGCTTAGGGGTAGGCGGGAGCGGCTACGAGCAGTACTTC
TRBV5-6	.	TRBD1	TRBJ1-2	14	CASSLVDRVDGYTF	TGTGCCAGCAGCTTGGTCGACAGGGTGGATGGCTACACCTTC
TRBV28	.	.	TRBJ2-3	12	CASTGLTDTQYF	TGTGCCAGCACAGGGCTAACAGATACGCAGTATTTT
TRBV28	.	TRBD1	TRBJ1-2	14	CASSPPGQIYGYTF	TGTGCCAGCAGCCCTCCGGGACAGATCTATGGCTACACCTTC
TRBV25-1	once	TRBD1	TRBJ1-2	16	CASSEPRQGVSAGYTF	TGTGCCAGCAGTGAACCCCGACAGGGGGTGTCGGCTGGCTACACCTTC
TRBV5-1	.	.	TRBJ2-7	17	CASSLLGARRDSYEQYF	TGCGCCAGCAGCTTGTTGGGTGCCAGGAGGGACTCCTACGAGCAGTACTTC
TRBV4-3	.	TRBD1	TRBJ2-2	16	CASSQEQGNLGGELFF	TGCGCCAGCAGCCAAGAACAGGGGAATTTGGGCGGGGAGCTGTTTTTT